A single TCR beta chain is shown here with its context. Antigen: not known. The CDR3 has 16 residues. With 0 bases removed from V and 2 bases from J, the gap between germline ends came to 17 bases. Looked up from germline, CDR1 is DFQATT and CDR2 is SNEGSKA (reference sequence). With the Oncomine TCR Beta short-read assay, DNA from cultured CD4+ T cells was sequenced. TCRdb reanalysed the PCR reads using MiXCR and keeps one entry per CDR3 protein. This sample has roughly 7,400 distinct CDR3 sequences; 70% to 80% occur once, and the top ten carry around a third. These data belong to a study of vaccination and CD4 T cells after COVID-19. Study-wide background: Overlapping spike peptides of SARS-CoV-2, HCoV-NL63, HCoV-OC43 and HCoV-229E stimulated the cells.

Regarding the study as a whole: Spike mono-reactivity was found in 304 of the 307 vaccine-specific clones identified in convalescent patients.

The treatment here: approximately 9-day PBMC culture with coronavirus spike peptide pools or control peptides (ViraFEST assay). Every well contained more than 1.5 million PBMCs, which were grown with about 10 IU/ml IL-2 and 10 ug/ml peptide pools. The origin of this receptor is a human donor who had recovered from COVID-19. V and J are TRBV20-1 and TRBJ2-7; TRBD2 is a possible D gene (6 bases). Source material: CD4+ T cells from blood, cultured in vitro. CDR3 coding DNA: TGCAGTGCTAGAGATCCGCTTGGGGGGTCTACCTACGAGCAGTACTTC. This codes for CSARDPLGGSTYEQYF.